The 26 T cell receptor beta chains reported below all come from one sample, sequenced in a study of a mutant IDH1 vaccine in newly diagnosed glioma. Time point noted: week 47, end of study. Each dose of the vaccine consisted of 300 ug of mutant IDH1 20-mer peptide, with topical imiquimod. These receptors have no known antigen. Profiled with immunoSEQ multiplex PCR; TCRdb holds only in-frame clones, not every one. The sample has fewer than 60,000 clones, about 65% seen once; the top ten hold 4% to 5.5%. Specimen: peripheral blood mononuclear cells (PBMCs), collected from a glioma patient whose treatment included an IDH1 peptide vaccine. These receptors were taken from a man in his forties or fifties with glioma. Some clones in this sample may be carry-over from other donors' samples.

The rearrangement uses TRBV2 and TRBJ1-4, with D unresolved. The CDR3 is 13 amino acids. Deletions cut 6 bases from V and 5 bases from J, with 10 bases between. Germline V gene data show CDR1 as SNHLY and CDR2 as FYNNEI. CDR3 protein: CASRRGMNEKLFF. As DNA, the CDR3 is TGTGCCAGCAGAAGAGGGATGAATGAAAAACTGTTTTTT.

The chain is built from TRBV30 and TRBJ2-7; TRBD1 agrees at 7 bases. V lost 0 bases to trimming and J lost 2 bases; unmatched junction nucleotides: 10. The CDR3 consists of 16 residues. Germline CDR1 reads GTSNPN; CDR2 reads SVGIG (reference sequence). DNA for the CDR3: TGTGCCTGGAGTGTACGGACAGGAGGACCGACCTACGAGCAGTACTTC. Translating it yields CAWSVRTGGPTYEQYF.

In DNA form, the CDR3 reads TGTGCCAGCAGCTCACAGGGGAGTCCCGGGGAGCTGTTTTTT. This encodes CASSSQGSPGELFF. The chain employs TRBV25-1 and TRBJ2-2, with TRBD1 matching over 7 bases. V gave up 6 bases and J gave up 6 bases; unmatched junction bases: 7. The germline CDR1 and CDR2 sequences are MGHDK and SYGVNS. The CDR3 extends over 14 amino acids.

This sequence joins TRBV28 and TRBJ2-7, with 9 bases matching TRBD2. The CDR3 runs to 15 residues. The trim removed 2 bases at V and 3 bases at J, leaving 5 bases unmatched. Germline V gene data show CDR1 as MDHEN and CDR2 as SYDVKM. The CDR3 protein is CASSLTVAGDYEQYF. CDR3 sequence (DNA): TGTGCCAGCAGTTTAACCGTAGCGGGGGACTACGAGCAGTACTTC.

The genes are TRBV10-3 and TRBJ2-7, with 8 nucleotides matching TRBD1. Germline values: CDR1 ENHRY, CDR2 SYGVKD. The CDR3 covers 15 residues. V was pared by 5 bases and J by 7 bases, with 13 bases of the junction left unmatched. CDR3 sequence: CAISTDRAVIREQYF. The CDR3 DNA follows: TGTGCCATCAGTACGGACAGGGCGGTCATCCGGGAGCAGTACTTC.

V usage is TRBV4-1 and J usage is TRBJ1-4; D remains ambiguous. The CDR3 runs to 15 residues. The germline CDR1 and CDR2 sequences are MGHRA and YSYEKL. The V and J ends lost 0 bases and 8 bases respectively, with 13 bases between them. The CDR3 DNA reads TGCGCCAGCAGCCAAGATCTCATCAAAAACGAAAAACTGTTTTTT. Translating gives CASSQDLIKNEKLFF.

This clone appeared a few times. This sequence joins TRBV5-6 and TRBJ2-2, with TRBD1 as a possible D gene (5 bases). The CDR3 is made up of 15 amino acids. V shed 3 bases and J shed 1 base, with 10 bases lying between them. Germline V lookup: CDR1 SGHDT, CDR2 YYEEEE. In DNA form, the CDR3 reads TGTGCCAGCAGCTCTTTAGACAGGAACACCGGGGAGCTGTTTTTT. Translated: CASSSLDRNTGELFF.

This chain joins TRBV27 and TRBJ1-2; D is unresolved. The CDR3 consists of 13 residues. V shed 5 bases and J shed 4 bases, with 11 bases lying between them. Germline V gives CDR1 MNHEY, CDR2 SMNVEV (reference sequence). DNA for the CDR3: TGTGCCAGCAGTAATACACAGTTCTATGGCTACACCTTC. It codes for CASSNTQFYGYTF.

The V and J genes are TRBV10-3 and TRBJ1-6; 7 bases are shared with TRBD1. Trimming cost V 8 bases and J 10 bases; bases outside gene matches: 8. CDR1 is ENHRY and CDR2 is SYGVKD in the germline V gene. The CDR3 contains 13 residues. CDR3 region: CAIADRVGSPLHF. DNA for the CDR3: TGTGCCATCGCCGACAGGGTGGGCTCACCCCTCCACTTT.

V gene TRBV5-1 combines with J gene TRBJ1-4, with D perhaps matching TRBD1 (5 bases). The CDR3 extends over 15 amino acids. From germline, CDR1 is SGHRS and CDR2 YFSETQ. V was pared by 2 bases and J by 3 bases, with 11 bases between. Here the CDR3 reads CASSFRVGANEKLFF. The CDR3 DNA reads TGCGCCAGCAGCTTCAGGGTTGGAGCTAATGAAAAACTGTTTTTT.

A few counts support this clone. V is TRBV7-9 and J is TRBJ2-7; possibly TRBD1 or TRBD2 for D (5 bases each). This CDR3 spans 14 amino acids. Germline assignment: CDR1 SEHNR and CDR2 FQNEAQ (reference sequence). Trimming left V 5 bases short and J 0 bases short, with 11 bases between. The CDR3 coding sequence is TGTGCCAGCAGCAGGGGACGGAGCTCCTACGAGCAGTACTTC. Translated: CASSRGRSSYEQYF.

CDR3 residues: CASSQHTGFETQYF. The CDR3, as DNA: TGTGCCAGCAGCCAACATACAGGGTTCGAGACCCAGTACTTC. The genes are TRBV14 and TRBJ2-5; possible D gene TRBD1, 6 bases. Trimming left V 2 bases short and J 5 bases short, with 12 bases between. The CDR3 runs to 14 residues. From germline, CDR1 is SGHDN and CDR2 FVKESK.

The rearrangement links TRBV5-1 to TRBJ2-7; D ambiguous. CDR1 and CDR2 (germline): SGHRS, YFSETQ. The CDR3 covers 13 residues. Trimming removed 0 bases from V and 3 bases from J, with 7 bases in between. The CDR3 sequence: CASSLDAIYEQYF. The CDR3 region has the DNA TGCGCCAGCAGCTTGGACGCCATCTACGAGCAGTACTTC.

The J gene is TRBJ1-2, the V gene TRBV7-2; TRBD1 matches at 7 bases. The CDR3 covers 15 residues. V was clipped by 1 base and J by 4 bases; unmatched bases: 6. Per germline, CDR1 SGHTA and CDR2 FQGNSA. The DNA for the CDR3 is TGTGCCAGCAGCTTAGAGGCAGGGGGGTTCTATGGCTACACCTTC. Protein product: CASSLEAGGFYGYTF.

The chain recombines TRBV7-9 with TRBJ2-7; 14 bases match TRBD2. Germline CDR1 and CDR2: SEHNR and FQNEAQ (reference sequence). CDR3 length equals 15 residues. V shed 5 bases and J 3 bases; nucleotides not matched to a gene: 3. CDR3 nucleotide sequence: TGTGCCAGCAGCGGACTAGCGGGGGGACGCTACGAGCAGTACTTC. Translating gives CASSGLAGGRYEQYF.

CDR3 loop: CASREVRTFTDTQYF. CDR3 DNA sequence: TGTGCCAGCAGAGAGGTGAGGACTTTCACAGATACGCAGTATTTT. The gene calls are TRBV5-6 and TRBJ2-3, with a tentative D call TRBD2 (5 bases). The V end was cut by 5 bases, the J end by 2 bases, with 15 bases between. Germline values: CDR1 SGHDT, CDR2 YYEEEE. There are 15 residues in the CDR3.

The chain joins TRBV7-8 to TRBJ2-1, with TRBD2 as a possible D gene (5 bases). The CDR3 totals 15 residues. Germline V gene sequence: CDR1 SGHVS, CDR2 FQNEAQ. The ends were cut back, 6 bases at V and 0 bases at J, with 12 bases in the middle. DNA for the CDR3: TGTGCCAGCAGTCGAGCGGTGAGCTCCTACAATGAGCAGTTCTTC. It yields the protein CASSRAVSSYNEQFF.

The CDR3 region has the DNA TGTGCCAGCAGTAGGGGGCGAGAGACCCAGTACTTC. Its protein product is CASSRGRETQYF. The J gene is TRBJ2-5, the V gene TRBV2, with 7 bases identical to TRBD1. Germline lookup yields CDR1 SNHLY and CDR2 FYNNEI. The CDR3 is made up of 12 amino acids. V lost 5 bases, J lost 4 bases, and 1 base stayed unmatched.

The chain is built from TRBV10-1 and TRBJ1-1; 10 bases are a match to TRBD1. The CDR3 runs to 13 residues. The junction had 3 bases not matched to a gene; V was cut back by 4 bases and J by 7 bases. Germline V gene data show CDR1 as WNHNN and CDR2 as SYGVQD (reference sequence). CDR3 sequence: CASSARTGGEAFF. The DNA for the CDR3 is TGCGCCAGCAGTGCCAGGACAGGGGGTGAAGCTTTCTTT.

This clone was seen once. J is TRBJ1-4 and V is TRBV5-1; D unclear. Looked up from germline, CDR1 is SGHRS and CDR2 is YFSETQ. Trimming stripped 0 bases from V and 10 bases from J, with 7 bases between. There are 12 residues in the CDR3. The CDR3 region is CASSLDSGKLFF. For the CDR3, the DNA is TGCGCCAGCAGCTTGGACAGTGGAAAACTGTTTTTT.

CDR3 nucleotide sequence: TGTGCCAGCAGCCTGGACAGCTCGGCAAAGCGCGGAAACACCATATATTTT. Its translation is CASSLDSSAKRGNTIYF. The rearrangement uses TRBV7-9 and TRBJ1-3, with a tentative D call TRBD1 (6 bases). The CDR3 has 17 amino acids. Trimming took 5 bases from V and 4 from J, leaving 21 bases between them. The germline V gene encodes CDR1 SEHNR and CDR2 FQNEAQ (reference sequence).

Only a few counts were recorded for this clone. The CDR3 region has the DNA TGCGCCAGCAGCCCGGAAATACAGAGCTCTGGAAACACCATATATTTT. This sequence encodes CASSPEIQSSGNTIYF. This sequence joins TRBV5-1 and TRBJ1-3, with unresolved D. This CDR3 spans 16 amino acids. V was cut by 4 bases and J by 0 bases, with 14 bases left in between. The germline V gene has CDR1 SGHRS and CDR2 YFSETQ.

V gene TRBV19 combines with J gene TRBJ2-5; D is undetermined. V gave up 5 bases and J gave up 7 bases, with 11 bases separating them. This CDR3 has 12 residues. Germline V gene lookup returns CDR1 LNHDA and CDR2 SQIVND (reference sequence). The CDR3 spells CASSVNRVTQYF. The CDR3 bases are TGTGCCAGTAGTGTCAATAGGGTGACCCAGTACTTC.

The rearrangement joins TRBV30 to TRBJ2-7, with TRBD2 matching 11 bases. The J segment lost 6 bases and the V segment lost 3 bases, leaving 10 bases of the junction unmatched. The CDR3 has 15 amino acids. The germline CDR1 and CDR2 sequences are GTSNPN and SVGIG (reference sequence). The DNA for the CDR3 is TGTGCCTGGAGCTTTAACGCCCTAGCGGGGGGCGAGCAGTACTTC. It yields the protein CAWSFNALAGGEQYF.

The V and J genes are TRBV30 and TRBJ2-5; 9 nucleotides match TRBD1. Looked up from germline, CDR1 is GTSNPN and CDR2 is SVGIG (reference sequence). Germline trimming cut 7 bases from V and 1 base from J; bases unmatched to any gene: 1. This CDR3 has 12 residues. The CDR3: CASTGGQETQYF. CDR3 DNA: TGTGCCTCGACAGGGGGCCAAGAGACCCAGTACTTC.

The chain has TRBV7-8 and TRBJ2-6, with TRBD1 as a possible D gene (5 bases). Germline V lookup: CDR1 SGHVS, CDR2 FQNEAQ. Trimming took 5 bases from V and 0 from J, leaving 11 bases between them. This CDR3 is built from 16 residues. The CDR3: CASSLYDSSGANVLTF. In nucleotides, the CDR3 is TGTGCCAGCAGCCTGTACGACAGCTCTGGGGCCAACGTCCTGACTTTC. Complete variable domain (other parts from reference TRBV7-8 and TRBJ2-6): GAGVSQSPRYKVAKRGQDVALRCDPISGHVSLFWYQQALGQGPEFLTYFQNEAQLDKSGLPSDRFFAERPEGSVSTLKIQRTQQEDSAVYLCASSLYDSSGANVLTFGAGSRLTVL.